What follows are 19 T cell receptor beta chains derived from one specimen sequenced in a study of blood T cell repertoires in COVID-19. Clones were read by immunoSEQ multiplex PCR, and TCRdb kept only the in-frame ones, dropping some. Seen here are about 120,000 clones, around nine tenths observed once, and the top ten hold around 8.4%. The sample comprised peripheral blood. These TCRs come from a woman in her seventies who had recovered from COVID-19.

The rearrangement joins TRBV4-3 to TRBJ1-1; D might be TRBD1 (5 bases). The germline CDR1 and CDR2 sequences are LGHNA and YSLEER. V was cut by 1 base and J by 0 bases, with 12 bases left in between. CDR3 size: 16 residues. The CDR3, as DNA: TGCGCCAGCAGCCAAGGGGGTGGACACTTGAACACTGAAGCTTTCTTT. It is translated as CASSQGGGHLNTEAFF.

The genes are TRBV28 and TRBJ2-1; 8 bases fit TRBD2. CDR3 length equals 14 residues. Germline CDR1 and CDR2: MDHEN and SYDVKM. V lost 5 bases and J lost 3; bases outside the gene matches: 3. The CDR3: CASSPGGHYNEQFF. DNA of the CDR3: TGTGCCAGCAGTCCGGGGGGGCACTACAATGAGCAGTTCTTC.

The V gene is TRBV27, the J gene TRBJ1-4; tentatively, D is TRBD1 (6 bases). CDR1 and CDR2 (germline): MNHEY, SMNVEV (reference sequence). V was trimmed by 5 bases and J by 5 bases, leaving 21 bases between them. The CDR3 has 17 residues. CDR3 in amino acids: CASSRKSLTGLNEKLFF. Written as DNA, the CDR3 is TGTGCCAGCAGTCGTAAGTCGCTGACAGGCCTCAATGAAAAACTGTTTTTT. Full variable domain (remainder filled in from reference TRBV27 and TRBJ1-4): EAQVTQNPRYLITVTGKKLTVTCSQNMNHEYMSWYRQDPGLGLRQIYYSMNVEVTDKGDVPEGYKVSRKEKRNFPLILESPSPNQTSLYFCASSRKSLTGLNEKLFFGSGTQLSVL.

In nucleotides, the CDR3 is TGCGCCAGCAGCTTGGAGGCGGGGGGGCGCAATGAGCAGTTCTTC. It yields the protein CASSLEAGGRNEQFF. The V gene is TRBV5-1, the J gene TRBJ2-1; 9 bases agree with TRBD2. Losses at the gene ends were 0 bases for V and 6 bases for J; bases not matched to a gene: 4. The CDR3 is made up of 15 amino acids. Germline CDR1 is SGHRS and CDR2 is YFSETQ.

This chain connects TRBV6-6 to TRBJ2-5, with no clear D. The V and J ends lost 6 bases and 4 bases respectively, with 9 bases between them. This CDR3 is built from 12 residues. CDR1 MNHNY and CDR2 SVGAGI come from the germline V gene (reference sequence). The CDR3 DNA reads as TGTGCCAGCAGCCCCATGGCAGAGACCCAGTACTTC. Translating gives CASSPMAETQYF.

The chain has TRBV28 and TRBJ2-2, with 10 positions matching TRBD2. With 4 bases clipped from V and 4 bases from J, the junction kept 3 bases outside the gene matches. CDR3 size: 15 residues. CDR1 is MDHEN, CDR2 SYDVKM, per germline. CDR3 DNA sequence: TGTGCCAGCAGTTCAGCGGGGGGGCCCACCGGGGAGCTGTTTTTT. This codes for CASSSAGGPTGELFF.

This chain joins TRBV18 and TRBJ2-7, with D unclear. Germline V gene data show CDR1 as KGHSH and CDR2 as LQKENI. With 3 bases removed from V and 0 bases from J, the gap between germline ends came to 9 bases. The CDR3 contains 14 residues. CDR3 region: CASSPYTSSYEQYF. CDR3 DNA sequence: TGTGCCAGCTCACCTTATACTTCCTCCTACGAGCAGTACTTC.

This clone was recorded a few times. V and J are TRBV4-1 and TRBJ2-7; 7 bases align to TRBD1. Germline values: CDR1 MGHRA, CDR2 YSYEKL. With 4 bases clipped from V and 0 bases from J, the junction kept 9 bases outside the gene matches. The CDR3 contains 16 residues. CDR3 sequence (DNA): TGCGCCAGCAGCCGGTTACCGGGACAGAGCTCCTACGAGCAGTACTTC. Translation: CASSRLPGQSSYEQYF.

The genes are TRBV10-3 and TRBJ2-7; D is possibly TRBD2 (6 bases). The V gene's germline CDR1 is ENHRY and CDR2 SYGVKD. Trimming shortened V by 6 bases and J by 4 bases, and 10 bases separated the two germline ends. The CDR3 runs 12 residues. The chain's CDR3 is CAISRGVYEQYF. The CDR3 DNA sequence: TGTGCCATCAGCCGCGGGGTATACGAGCAGTACTTC.

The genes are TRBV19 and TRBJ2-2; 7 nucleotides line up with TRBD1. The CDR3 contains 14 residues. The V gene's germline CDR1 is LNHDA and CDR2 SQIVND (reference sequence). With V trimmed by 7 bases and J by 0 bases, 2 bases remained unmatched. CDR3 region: CASTDRANTGELFF. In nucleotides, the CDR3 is TGTGCCAGTACAGACAGGGCGAACACCGGGGAGCTGTTTTTT.

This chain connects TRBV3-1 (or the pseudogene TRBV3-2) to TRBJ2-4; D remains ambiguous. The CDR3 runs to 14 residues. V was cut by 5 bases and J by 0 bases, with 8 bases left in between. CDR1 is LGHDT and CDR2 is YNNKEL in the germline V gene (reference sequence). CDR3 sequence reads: CASSTRLAKNIQYF. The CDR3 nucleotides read TGTGCCAGCAGCACCAGACTAGCCAAAAACATTCAGTACTTC.

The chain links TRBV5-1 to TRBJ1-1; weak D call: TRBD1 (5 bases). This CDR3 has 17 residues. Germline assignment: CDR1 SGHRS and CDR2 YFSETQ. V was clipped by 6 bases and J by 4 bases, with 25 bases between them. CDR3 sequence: CASTPGPATVSLTEAFF. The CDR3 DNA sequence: TGCGCCAGCACCCCAGGGCCAGCTACCGTATCCCTCACTGAAGCTTTCTTT. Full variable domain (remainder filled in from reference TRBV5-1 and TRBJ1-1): KAGVTQTPRYLIKTRGQQVTLSCSPISGHRSVSWYQQTPGQGLQFLFEYFSETQRNKGNFPGRFSGRQFSNSRSEMNVSTLELGDSALYLCASTPGPATVSLTEAFFGQGTRLTVV.

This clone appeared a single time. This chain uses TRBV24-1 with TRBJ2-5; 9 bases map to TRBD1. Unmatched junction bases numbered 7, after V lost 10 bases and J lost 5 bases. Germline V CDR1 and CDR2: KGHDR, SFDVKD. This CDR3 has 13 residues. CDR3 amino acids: CATGQGSVETQYF. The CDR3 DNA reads TGTGCCACGGGACAGGGTAGCGTCGAGACCCAGTACTTC.

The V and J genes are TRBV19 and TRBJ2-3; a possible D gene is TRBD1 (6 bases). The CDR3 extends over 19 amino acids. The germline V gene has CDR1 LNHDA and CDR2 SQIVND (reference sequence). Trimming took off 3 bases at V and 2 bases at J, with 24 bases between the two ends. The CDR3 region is CASSIGTPTGTLYTDTQYF. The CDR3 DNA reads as TGTGCCAGTAGTATTGGGACCCCGACCGGGACACTCTACACAGATACGCAGTATTTT.

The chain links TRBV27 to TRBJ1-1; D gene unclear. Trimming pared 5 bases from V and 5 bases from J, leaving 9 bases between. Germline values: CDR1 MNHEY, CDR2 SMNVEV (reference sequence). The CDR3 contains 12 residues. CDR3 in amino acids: CASSGYGTEAFF. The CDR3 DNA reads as TGTGCCAGCAGTGGGTACGGGACTGAAGCTTTCTTT.

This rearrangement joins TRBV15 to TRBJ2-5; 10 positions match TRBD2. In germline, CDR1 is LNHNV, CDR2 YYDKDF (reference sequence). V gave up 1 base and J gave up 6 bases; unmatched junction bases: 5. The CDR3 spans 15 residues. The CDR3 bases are TGTGCCACCAGCAGAGGGTCTAGCGGGAGAAAGACCCAGTACTTC. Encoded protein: CATSRGSSGRKTQYF.

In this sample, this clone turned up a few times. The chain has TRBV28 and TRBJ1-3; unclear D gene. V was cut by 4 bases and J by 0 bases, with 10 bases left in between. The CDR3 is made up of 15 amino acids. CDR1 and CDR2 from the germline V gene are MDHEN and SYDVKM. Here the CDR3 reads CASSSSGNSGNTIYF. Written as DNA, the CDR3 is TGTGCCAGCAGTTCATCCGGGAACTCTGGAAACACCATATATTTT.

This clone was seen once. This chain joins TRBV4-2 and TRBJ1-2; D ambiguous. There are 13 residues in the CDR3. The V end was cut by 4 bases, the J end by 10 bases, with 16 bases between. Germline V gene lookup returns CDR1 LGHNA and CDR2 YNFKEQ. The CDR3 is CASSRTGSPDYTF. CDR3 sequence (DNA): TGTGCCAGCAGCCGTACCGGGAGCCCTGACTACACCTTC.

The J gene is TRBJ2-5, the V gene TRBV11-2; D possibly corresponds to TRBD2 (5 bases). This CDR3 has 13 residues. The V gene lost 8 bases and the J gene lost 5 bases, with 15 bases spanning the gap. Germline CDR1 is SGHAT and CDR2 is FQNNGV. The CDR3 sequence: CASGHPTGETQYF. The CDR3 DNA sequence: TGTGCCAGCGGCCACCCCACGGGGGAGACCCAGTACTTC. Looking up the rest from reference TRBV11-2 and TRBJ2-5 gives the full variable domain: EAGVAQSPRYKIIEKRQSVAFWCNPISGHATLYWYQQILGQGPKLLIQFQNNGVVDDSQLPKDRFSAERLKGVDSTLKIQPAKLEDSAVYLCASGHPTGETQYFGPGTRLLVL.